The rows below give T cell receptor beta chains drawn from one sample of a study of glioma-infiltrating T cells. Using its own MiXCR run on the multiplex PCR reads, TCRdb lists one record per CDR3 protein. The sample records 100,000 to 150,000 distinct CDR3 sequences, 20% to 25% being singletons. The sample taken for sequencing was glioma tissue, nonneoplastic brain tissue, or PBMCs (not recorded which). The receptors stem from a human donor with low-grade glioma or glioblastoma, undergoing nonglioma brain surgery, or in good health (not recorded which). The CDR3 runs from the conserved cysteine through the conserved F or W. A D gene is named only where the DNA matches it firmly. Only some rows state a clone size, as once, few, many or a class for expanded clones.

V gene	clone size	J gene	D gene	CDR3 DNA	CDR3 protein
TRBV27	many	TRBJ2-5	.	TGTGCCAGCAGTTTATCGACCGAGCGGGAGACCCAGTACTTC	CASSLSTERETQYF
TRBV6-1	many	TRBJ2-1	.	TGTGCCAGCAGGCCGATCCGTTTAGGCGGAGACAATGAGCAGTTCTTC	CASRPIRLGGDNEQFF
TRBV4-1	.	TRBJ2-1	.	TGCGCCAGCAGGGGGGCGGGAGCGAGAAATGAGCAGTTCTTC	CASRGAGARNEQFF
TRBV4-1	.	TRBJ2-1	TRBD2	TGCGCCAGCAGCCAGGCAAGCGGGAGGAGCTCCTACAATGAGCAGTTCTTC	CASSQASGRSSYNEQFF
TRBV6-1	.	TRBJ2-1	TRBD2	TGTGCCAGCAGTGAACTAGCGGGCTCCGGTGAGCAGTTCTTC	CASSELAGSGEQFF
TRBV19	many	TRBJ1-5	.	TGTGCCAGTCTTCCTCAGGGAACCAAGGGCAATCAGCCCCAGCATTTT	CASLPQGTKGNQPQHF
TRBV6-1	.	TRBJ1-1	.	TGTGCCAGCAGTGAAGAGGGCGGGGGAAGCACTGAAGCTTTCTTT	CASSEEGGGSTEAFF
TRBV19	many	TRBJ2-2	TRBD2	TGTGCCAGTAGCAAAACTAGCGAGAACACCGGGGAGCTGTTTTTT	CASSKTSENTGELFF
TRBV12-3/TRBV12-4	.	TRBJ1-4	TRBD1	TGTGCCAGCAGACCCGACAGGGGGGAAGGGGAAAAACTGTTTTTT	CASRPDRGEGEKLFF
TRBV20-1	many	TRBJ1-2	.	TGCAGTGCTAGCAACGGTGATAACTATGGCTACACCTTC	CSASNGDNYGYTF
TRBV2	many	TRBJ1-5	TRBD1	TGTGCCAGCAGGGAGACAGGGATGGACAATCAGCCCCAGCATTTT	CASRETGMDNQPQHF
TRBV27	many	TRBJ1-1	TRBD1	TGTGCCAGCAGTTCACCTCTGCGGACAGGGCGCACTGAAGCTTTCTTT	CASSSPLRTGRTEAFF
TRBV5-4	few	TRBJ2-5	.	TGTGCCAGCAGCTTCGGGCAGCTGTACCAAGAGACCCAGTACTTC	CASSFGQLYQETQYF
TRBV4-3	many	TRBJ1-2	.	TGCGCCAGCAGCCAAGATAGCGGGACTAACTATGGCTACACCTTC	CASSQDSGTNYGYTF
TRBV4-3	many	TRBJ2-5	.	TGCGCCAGCAGCCAAGATACGGCAAGGAAGGAGACCCAGTACTTC	CASSQDTARKETQYF